This T cell receptor (beta chain) was recorded in a study of type 1 regulatory T cells. Study-level information: An in vitro protocol generated T-allo10, a Tr1-enriched, alloantigen-specific CD4 T cell product.

Via MiXCR, TCRdb re-called the reads, giving one row per CDR3 protein. The sample includes around 2,500 distinct CDR3 sequences, more than 5.5% seen only once; the top ten take 2% to 2.5%. Germline CDR1 reads DFQATT; CDR2 reads SNEGSKA (reference sequence). Trimming cost V 1 base and J 4 bases, with 13 bases left between them. This CDR3 is 14 amino acids long. This clonotype rates as medium-sized. The material sequenced was CD4+ T cells, either the whole sample or a sorted fraction (not recorded which). The sequence was obtained from a human donor in good health. The J gene is TRBJ2-5, the V gene TRBV20-1; D is ambiguous. The CDR3 coding sequence is TGCAGTGCTAGAGTTTCCGGACCGGGAGAGACCCAGTACTTC. Translating gives CSARVSGPGETQYF.